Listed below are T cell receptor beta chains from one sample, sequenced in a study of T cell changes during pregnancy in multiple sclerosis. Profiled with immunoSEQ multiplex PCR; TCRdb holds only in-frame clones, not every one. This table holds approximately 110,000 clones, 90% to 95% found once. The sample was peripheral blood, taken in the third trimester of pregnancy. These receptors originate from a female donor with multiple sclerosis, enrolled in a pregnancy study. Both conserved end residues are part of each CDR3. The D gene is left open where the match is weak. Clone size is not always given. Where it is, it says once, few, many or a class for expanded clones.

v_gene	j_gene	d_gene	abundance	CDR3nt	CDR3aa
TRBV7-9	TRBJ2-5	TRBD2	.	TGTGCCAGCAGTCGCGGGACTAGCGGGGGCGGAGAGACCCAGTACTTC	CASSRGTSGGGETQYF
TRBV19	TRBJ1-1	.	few	TGTGCCAGTAGGGCTCAGGTGAACACTGAAGCTTTCTTT	CASRAQVNTEAFF
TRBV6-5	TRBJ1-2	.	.	TGTGCCAGCAGTTACTCGGTGATGGCGGGTGGCTACACCTTC	CASSYSVMAGGYTF
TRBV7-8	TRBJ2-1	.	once	TGTGCCAGCAACTTTTCACGCCCACAGGGTTCCCTCCATGAGCAGTTCTTC	CASNFSRPQGSLHEQFF
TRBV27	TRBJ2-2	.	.	TGTGCCAGCAGTCTACCCCGACTGGCGGGAAACACCGGGGAGCTGTTTTTT	CASSLPRLAGNTGELFF
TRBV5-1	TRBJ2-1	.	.	TGCGCCAGCAGCGCGTCGACGCCTCATGCGGGTGAGCAGTTCTTC	CASSASTPHAGEQFF
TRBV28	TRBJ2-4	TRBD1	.	TGTGCCAGCAGTGACAGGGTAAACATTCAGTACTTC	CASSDRVNIQYF
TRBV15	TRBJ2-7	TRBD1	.	TGTGCCACCGCTACCGGGACAGGGGGCTACGAGCAGTACTTC	CATATGTGGYEQYF
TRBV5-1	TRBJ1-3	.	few	TGCGCCAGCAGCTTGGACAGCCAAGGCTCTGGAAACACCATATATTTT	CASSLDSQGSGNTIYF
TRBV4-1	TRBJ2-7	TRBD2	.	TGCGCCAGCAGCCTCCATATCCTAGCGGGCCGCCCCTACGAGCAGTACTTC	CASSLHILAGRPYEQYF
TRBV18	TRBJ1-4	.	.	TGTGCCAGCTCACCAAGAGGAGGGCAGGGAGATGAAAAACTGTTTTTT	CASSPRGGQGDEKLFF
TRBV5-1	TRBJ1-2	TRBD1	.	TGCGCCAGCAGCTTAGCAGGGGGCGGTGGTGGCTACACCTTC	CASSLAGGGGGYTF
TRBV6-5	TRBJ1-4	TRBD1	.	TGTGCCAGCAGTTACTCGGGACAGGTCCCTGGAGAAAAACTGTTTTTT	CASSYSGQVPGEKLFF
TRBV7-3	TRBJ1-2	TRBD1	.	TGTGCCAGCAGCTTAACAAGACAGGGAAGGAACTATGGCTACACCTTC	CASSLTRQGRNYGYTF
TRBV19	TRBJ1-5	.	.	TGTGCCAGTAGGGCCTCCAGGGGTTCCGCGGATCAGCCCCAGCATTTT	CASRASRGSADQPQHF
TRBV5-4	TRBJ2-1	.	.	TGTGCCAGCAGCCGCTCGGGCCTCGGGGGATATGAGCAGTTCTTC	CASSRSGLGGYEQFF
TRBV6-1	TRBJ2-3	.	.	TGTGCCAGCGGGCATGGCACAGATACGCAGTATTTT	CASGHGTDTQYF
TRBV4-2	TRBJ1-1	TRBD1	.	TGTGCCAGCAGCCAAGATAAGGGCATAGGGGGCGGGAATCGGAGAACTGAAGCTTTCTTT	CASSQDKGIGGGNRRTEAFF
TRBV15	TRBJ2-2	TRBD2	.	TGTGCCACCAGCAGAGATTCGAGCGGGAGGAGCAGGGAGCTGTTTTTT	CATSRDSSGRSRELFF
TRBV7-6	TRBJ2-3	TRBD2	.	TGTGCCAGCAGCCTTACCTCTAGCGGAGGGAAGTATTTT	CASSLTSSGGKYF
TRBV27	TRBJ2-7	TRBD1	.	TGTGCCAGCAGTCATGGACAGGGGGTGTCCTACGAGCAGTACTTC	CASSHGQGVSYEQYF
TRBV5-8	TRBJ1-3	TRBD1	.	TGTGCCAGCACCCTAAACAGGGGCTCTGGAAACACCATATATTTT	CASTLNRGSGNTIYF
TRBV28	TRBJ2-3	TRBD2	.	TGTGCGTCCGGCGGGACTAGCGGGAGGGATACGCAGTATTTT	CASGGTSGRDTQYF
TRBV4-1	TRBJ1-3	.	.	TGCGCCAGCAGCCAAGAAAGGGGGGGTCCGGATAGAAACACCATATATTTT	CASSQERGGPDRNTIYF
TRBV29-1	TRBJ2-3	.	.	TGCAGCGTTGCGGGATGGGACACAGATACGCAGTATTTT	CSVAGWDTDTQYF
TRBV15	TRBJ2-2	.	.	TGTGCCACCAGCAGAGGGTCGAGAGGGGGCACCGGGGAGCTGTTTTTT	CATSRGSRGGTGELFF
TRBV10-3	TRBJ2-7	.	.	TGTGCCACCAGTTATGACGGGGGAGTCTACGAGCAGTACTTC	CATSYDGGVYEQYF
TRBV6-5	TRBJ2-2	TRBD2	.	TGTGCCAGCAGTTCCCCGGGACTAGTGGCCGGGGAGCTGTTTTTT	CASSSPGLVAGELFF
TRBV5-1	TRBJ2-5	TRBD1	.	TGCGCCAGCAGCCTCGGGACAGGGTGGGTGCAAGAGACCCAGTACTTC	CASSLGTGWVQETQYF
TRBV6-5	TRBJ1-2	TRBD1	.	TGTGCCAGCAGAAACAGGGGGGAAGGCTACACCTTC	CASRNRGEGYTF
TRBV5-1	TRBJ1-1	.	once	TGCGCCAGCAGCTTCTCCCAGGGAAACACTGAAGCTTTCTTT	CASSFSQGNTEAFF
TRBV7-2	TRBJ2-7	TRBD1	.	TGTGCCAGCAGCTTTCGGGACAGCAGAGGCGAGCAGTACTTC	CASSFRDSRGEQYF
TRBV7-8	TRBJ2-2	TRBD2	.	TGTGCCAGCCTGGACCCGGGCTCTAGCGGGAGGGTGGGTAACACCGGGGAGCTGTTTTTT	CASLDPGSSGRVGNTGELFF
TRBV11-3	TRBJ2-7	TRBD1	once	TGTGCCAGCAGAACCCCGGGACAGTACTACGAGCAGTACTTC	CASRTPGQYYEQYF
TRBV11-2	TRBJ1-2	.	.	TGTGCCACCGGGAGCGGCAGGGAATATGGCTACACCTTC	CATGSGREYGYTF
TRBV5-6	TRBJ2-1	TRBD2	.	TGTGCCAGCAGCTCCACTCTAGCGGGGACCTACAATGAGCAGTTCTTC	CASSSTLAGTYNEQFF
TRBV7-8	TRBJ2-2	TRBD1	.	TGTGCCAGCAGCTCCTTGACCCGGGACAGTCACACCGGGGAGCTGTTTTTT	CASSSLTRDSHTGELFF
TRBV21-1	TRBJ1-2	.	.	TGTGCCAGCAGCATCCCAACAGAAGCAATCTATGGCTACACCTTC	CASSIPTEAIYGYTF
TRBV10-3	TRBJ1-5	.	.	TGTGCCATCAGTGATGGTCGGAGCCCCCAGCATTTT	CAISDGRSPQHF
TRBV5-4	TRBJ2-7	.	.	TGTGCCAGCAGCTTTGGCGGGACAGACTACTACGAGCAGTACTTC	CASSFGGTDYYEQYF
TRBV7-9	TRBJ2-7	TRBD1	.	TGTGCCAGCAGCCTCGGGACAGGAACCTACGAGCAGTACTTC	CASSLGTGTYEQYF
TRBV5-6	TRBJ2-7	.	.	TGTGCCAGCAGCTTGCGCCGATTTAAGCCCTACGAGCAGTACTTC	CASSLRRFKPYEQYF
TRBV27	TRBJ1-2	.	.	TGTGCCAGCAGCCTAGTTCCCGGACAGAGATTCTATGGCTACACCTTC	CASSLVPGQRFYGYTF
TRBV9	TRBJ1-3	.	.	TGTGCCAGCAGCGTAGATCGCTCTGGAAACACCATATATTTT	CASSVDRSGNTIYF
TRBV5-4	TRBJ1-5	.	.	TGTGCCAGCAGCTTGGGGCTCAATCAGCCCCAGCATTTT	CASSLGLNQPQHF
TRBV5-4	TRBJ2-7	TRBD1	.	TGTGCCAGCAGCTTAATGACAGGGTACGAGCAGTACTTC	CASSLMTGYEQYF
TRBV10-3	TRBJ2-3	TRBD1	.	TGTGCCATCAGCACAGGGGGAGAGGGCACAGATACGCAGTATTTT	CAISTGGEGTDTQYF
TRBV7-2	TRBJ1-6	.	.	TGTGCCAGCAGCTTAGAGGCGAGAACGGGTAATTCACCCCTCCACTTT	CASSLEARTGNSPLHF
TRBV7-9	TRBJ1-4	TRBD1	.	TGTGCCAGCAGGGACAGGGGGCCTGAAAAACTGTTTTTT	CASRDRGPEKLFF
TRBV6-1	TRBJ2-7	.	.	TGTGCCAGCAGTGAAACATACGAGCAGTACTTC	CASSETYEQYF
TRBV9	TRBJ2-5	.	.	TGTGCCAGCAGCGTAGATACAGCCCAAGAGACCCAGTACTTC	CASSVDTAQETQYF
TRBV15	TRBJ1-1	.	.	TGTGCCACCAGCAGGACAGGACCTGGGGTTACTGAAGCTTTCTTT	CATSRTGPGVTEAFF
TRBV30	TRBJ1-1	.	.	TGTGCCTGGAGTGTTAGACGGTCGGGGGATTTTCGGACCACTGAAGCTTTCTTT	CAWSVRRSGDFRTTEAFF
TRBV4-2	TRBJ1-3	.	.	TGTGCCAGCAGCCAAGTATTCCAGGTGGACAGAGGAAACACCATATATTTT	CASSQVFQVDRGNTIYF
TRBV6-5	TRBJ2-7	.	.	TGTGCCAGCAGTTACGTCGGCGGAGCCTCCTACGAGCAGTACTTC	CASSYVGGASYEQYF
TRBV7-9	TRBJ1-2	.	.	TGTGCCAGCAGCTTAAAACTTTCGATGGCCACAGGCCCTAACTATGGCTACACCTTC	CASSLKLSMATGPNYGYTF
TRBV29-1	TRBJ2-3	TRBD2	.	TGCAGCGCAAAGCGGGAGCGGACAGATACGCAGTATTTT	CSAKRERTDTQYF
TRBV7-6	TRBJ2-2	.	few	TGTGCCAGCACCCAAGCGGTAGGCACCGGGGAGCTGTTTTTT	CASTQAVGTGELFF